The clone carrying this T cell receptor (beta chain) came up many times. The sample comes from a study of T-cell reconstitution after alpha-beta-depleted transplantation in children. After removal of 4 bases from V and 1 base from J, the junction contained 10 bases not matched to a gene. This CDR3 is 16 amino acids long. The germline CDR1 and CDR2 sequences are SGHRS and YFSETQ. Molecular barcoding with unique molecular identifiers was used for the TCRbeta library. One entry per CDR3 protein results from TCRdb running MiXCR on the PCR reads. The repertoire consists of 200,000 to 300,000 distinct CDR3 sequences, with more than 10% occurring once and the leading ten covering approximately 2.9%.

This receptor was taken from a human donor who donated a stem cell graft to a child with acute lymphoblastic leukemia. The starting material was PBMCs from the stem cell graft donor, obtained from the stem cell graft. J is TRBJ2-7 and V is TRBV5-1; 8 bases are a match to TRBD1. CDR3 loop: CASSGHIDRGSYEQYF. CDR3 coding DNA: TGCGCCAGCAGCGGGCACATCGACAGGGGTTCCTACGAGCAGTACTTC.